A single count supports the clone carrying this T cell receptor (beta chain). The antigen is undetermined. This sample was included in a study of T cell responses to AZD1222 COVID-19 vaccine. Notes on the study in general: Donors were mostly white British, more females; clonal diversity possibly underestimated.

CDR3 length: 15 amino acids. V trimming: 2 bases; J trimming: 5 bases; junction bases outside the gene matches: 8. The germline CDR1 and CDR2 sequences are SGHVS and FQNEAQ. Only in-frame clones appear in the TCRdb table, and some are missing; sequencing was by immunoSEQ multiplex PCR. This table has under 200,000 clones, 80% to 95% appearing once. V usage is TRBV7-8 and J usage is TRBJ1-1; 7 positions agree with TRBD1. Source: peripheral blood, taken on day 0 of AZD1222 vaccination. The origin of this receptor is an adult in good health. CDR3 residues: CASSLWEGAGTEAFF. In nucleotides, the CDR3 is TGTGCCAGCAGCTTATGGGAGGGGGCTGGAACTGAAGCTTTCTTT.